This is a list of T cell receptor beta chains from one sample in a study of human T cells and chemical hapten exposure. TCRdb passed the RACE reads through MiXCR, listing each CDR3 protein once. The table lists roughly 180,000 distinct CDR3 sequences, 20% to 25% of them singletons. Sequenced here: whole blood, sampled in connection with sensitization to the hapten diphenylcyclopropenone (DPC). The receptor set was obtained from a woman in her fifties or sixties with alopecia areata. Some clones in this sample may be carry-over from other donors' samples. CDR3s include the opening cysteine and the closing phenylalanine or tryptophan. The D gene is left open where the match is weak. Not all rows give a size; the values are once, few, many and, for expanded clones, a class.

CDR3 protein,CDR3 DNA,J gene,V gene,D gene,clone size
CASSSQIALAREAEAFF,TGTGCCAGCAGCTCGCAAATAGCGCTGGCCCGGGAGGCTGAAGCTTTCTTT,TRBJ1-1,TRBV7-9,NA,few
CSARDGVRGELFF,TGCAGTGCTAGAGATGGGGTACGGGGGGAGCTGTTTTTT,TRBJ2-2,TRBV20-1,NA,few
CASSLASSDTQYF,TGCGCCAGCAGCTTGGCTAGCTCGGATACGCAGTATTTT,TRBJ2-3,TRBV5-1,NA,NA
CASSSPPGTMRQFF,TGTGCCAGCAGCTCCCCACCAGGTACAATGAGGCAGTTCTTC,TRBJ2-1,TRBV11-3,NA,few
CASSFSSGSFYEQYF,TGCGCCAGCAGCTTTTCTAGCGGGAGCTTCTACGAGCAGTACTTC,TRBJ2-7,TRBV5-1,TRBD2,NA
CAIKENGGDEQFF,TGTGCCATCAAGGAGAATGGGGGCGATGAGCAGTTCTTC,TRBJ2-1,TRBV10-3,NA,few
CSARIDSNTEAFF,TGCAGTGCTAGAATAGACAGCAACACTGAAGCTTTCTTT,TRBJ1-1,TRBV20-1,NA,NA
CASSGTGVSYNEQFF,TGTGCCAGCAGCGGGACAGGGGTGTCCTACAATGAGCAGTTCTTC,TRBJ2-1,TRBV5-4,TRBD1,NA
CASSDHPQQAILYGYTF,TGTGCCAGCAGTGATCACCCTCAACAGGCGATTCTCTATGGCTACACCTTC,TRBJ1-2,TRBV6-1,NA,NA
CAIGTGYGYTF,TGTGCCATAGGGACAGGGTATGGCTACACCTTC,TRBJ1-2,TRBV10-3,TRBD1,few
CASSKFWTGANTGELFF,TGTGCCAGCAGCAAATTTTGGACAGGAGCGAACACCGGGGAGCTGTTTTTT,TRBJ2-2,TRBV21-1,NA,NA
CASSDSGEDEQYF,TGCGCCAGCAGTGATAGCGGTGAAGACGAGCAGTACTTC,TRBJ2-7,TRBV10-2,NA,many
CSARGLGLSEQYF,TGCAGTGCTAGGGGACTTGGACTCTCCGAGCAGTACTTC,TRBJ2-7,TRBV20-1,NA,few
CASSQGLRAYEQYF,TGTGCCAGCAGCCAAGGGTTGCGGGCCTACGAGCAGTACTTC,TRBJ2-7,TRBV3-1,NA,NA
CASHRTNYGYTF,TGTGCCAGCCACAGGACAAACTATGGCTACACCTTC,TRBJ1-2,TRBV2,NA,NA
CASSLQGEDYGYTF,TGTGCCAGCAGTCTCCAGGGTGAGGACTATGGCTACACCTTC,TRBJ1-2,TRBV6-5,NA,NA
CASSDGTGNNYGYTF,TGCGCCAGCAGCGACGGGACAGGGAATAACTATGGCTACACCTTC,TRBJ1-2,TRBV5-1,TRBD1,NA
CASSLHLGTSGLYEQYF,TGTGCCAGCAGCTTACATCTAGGGACTAGCGGCCTCTACGAGCAGTACTTC,TRBJ2-7,TRBV7-9,TRBD2,NA
CASSAESGSSSYNEQFF,TGTGCCAGCAGCGCTGAGAGCGGCTCCAGCTCCTACAATGAGCAGTTCTTC,TRBJ2-1,TRBV9,NA,NA
CSARRSSGTNTGELFF,TGCAGTGCTAGAAGGTCTAGCGGGACGAACACCGGGGAGCTGTTTTTT,TRBJ2-2,TRBV20-1,TRBD2,few
CSARRLAVNNEQFF,TGCAGTGCTAGGCGACTAGCGGTTAACAATGAGCAGTTCTTC,TRBJ2-1,TRBV20-1,TRBD2,few
CASSQYGTVPRAFF,TGTGCCAGCAGCCAATACGGCACAGTTCCAAGGGCTTTCTTT,TRBJ1-1,TRBV5-4,NA,few
CSVEDDRGSYEQYF,TGCAGCGTTGAAGACGACAGGGGTTCCTACGAGCAGTACTTC,TRBJ2-7,TRBV29-1,TRBD1,few
CASSPRRTSGRPTNTGELFF,TGTGCCAGCTCACCACGGCGGACTAGCGGGAGGCCGACGAACACCGGGGAGCTGTTTTTT,TRBJ2-2,TRBV18,TRBD2,few
CSVGGEKLFF,TGCAGCGTTGGGGGTGAAAAACTGTTTTTT,TRBJ1-4,TRBV29-1,NA,many
CASSWDGFGALHF,TGTGCCAGCAGCTGGGACGGTTTTGGGGCCCTCCACTTT,TRBJ1-6,TRBV27,NA,NA
CSANGGTPQETQYF,TGCAGTGCTAACGGGGGGACTCCTCAAGAGACCCAGTACTTC,TRBJ2-5,TRBV20-1,TRBD2,NA
CATSEGTGVAGELFF,TGTGCCACCAGTGAGGGGACAGGGGTGGCCGGGGAGCTGTTTTTT,TRBJ2-2,TRBV24-1,TRBD1,NA
CSAPDGGYGYTF,TGCAGTGCCCCGGACGGAGGCTATGGCTACACCTTC,TRBJ1-2,TRBV20-1,NA,NA
CSVGVGTEAFF,TGCAGCGTGGGGGTCGGCACTGAAGCTTTCTTT,TRBJ1-1,TRBV29-1,NA,NA
CATSDPGQAGGYTF,TGTGCCACCAGTGATCCCGGACAGGCAGGAGGCTACACCTTC,TRBJ1-2,TRBV24-1,TRBD1,few
CASSFPGQGGYTF,TGTGCCAGCAGCTTCCCGGGACAGGGTGGCTACACCTTC,TRBJ1-2,TRBV7-9,TRBD1,NA
CASTLTGSLLTDTQYF,TGTGCCAGCACCCTTACAGGTAGCCTACTCACAGATACGCAGTATTTT,TRBJ2-3,TRBV7-6,NA,once
CASSYSHSGTSGRSTGELFF,TGTGCCAGCAGTTACTCGCATAGTGGAACTAGCGGGAGGAGCACCGGGGAGCTGTTTTTT,TRBJ2-2,TRBV6-2/TRBV6-3,TRBD2,few
CASSPKYGQGRAEQFF,TGTGCCAGCAGCCCAAAGTACGGACAGGGACGGGCTGAGCAGTTCTTC,TRBJ2-1,TRBV6-5,TRBD1,few
CSARGQVSYEQYF,TGCAGTGCTAGAGGACAGGTCTCCTACGAGCAGTACTTC,TRBJ2-7,TRBV20-1,NA,few
CASSELPGRTGELFF,TGTGCCAGCAGTGAATTACCAGGGAGGACCGGGGAGCTGTTTTTT,TRBJ2-2,TRBV6-1,NA,NA
CAISESRRELGYEQYF,TGTGCCATCAGTGAGTCGCGGCGGGAGTTGGGCTACGAGCAGTACTTC,TRBJ2-7,TRBV10-3,TRBD2,NA
CSVGGDGNTEAFF,TGCAGCGTGGGGGGGGACGGGAACACTGAAGCTTTCTTT,TRBJ1-1,TRBV29-1,NA,many
CASSLLTRAGELFF,TGTGCCAGCAGCTTATTAACGAGAGCCGGGGAGCTGTTTTTT,TRBJ2-2,TRBV7-9,NA,NA
CASSLAGSGTDTQYF,TGCGCCAGCAGCTTGGCAGGATCGGGCACAGATACGCAGTATTTT,TRBJ2-3,TRBV5-1,NA,few
CASSAPGLVNQPQHF,TGTGCCAGTAGTGCACCAGGGCTGGTGAATCAGCCCCAGCATTTT,TRBJ1-5,TRBV19,NA,few
CASSPPWGANTGELFF,TGCGCCAGCAGCCCTCCTTGGGGGGCTAACACCGGGGAGCTGTTTTTT,TRBJ2-2,TRBV5-1,NA,NA
CASRTPQMTGSYEQYF,TGTGCCAGCAGAACTCCCCAGATGACAGGGTCCTACGAGCAGTACTTC,TRBJ2-7,TRBV27,TRBD1,few
CASSSELEPNTGELFF,TGCGCCAGCAGCTCGGAACTAGAACCGAACACCGGGGAGCTGTTTTTT,TRBJ2-2,TRBV5-1,NA,NA
CSVGVVGAGELFF,TGCAGCGTTGGGGTTGTGGGCGCCGGGGAGCTGTTTTTT,TRBJ2-2,TRBV29-1,NA,NA
CSARDRGQNNEQFF,TGCAGTGCTAGAGATCGAGGGCAGAACAATGAGCAGTTCTTC,TRBJ2-1,TRBV20-1,NA,NA
CASTRGMNTEAFF,TGTGCCAGCACAAGGGGGATGAACACTGAAGCTTTCTTT,TRBJ1-1,TRBV2,NA,few
CASSFPESSYNEQFF,TGTGCCAGCAGTTTTCCGGAGAGCTCCTACAATGAGCAGTTCTTC,TRBJ2-1,TRBV27,NA,NA
CSASGTGTDFSSYNEQFF,TGCAGTGCTAGTGGGACGGGGACTGACTTCTCCTCCTACAATGAGCAGTTCTTC,TRBJ2-1,TRBV20-1,NA,few
CSGYSGRAANEQFF,TGCAGTGGTTATAGCGGGAGGGCGGCGAATGAGCAGTTCTTC,TRBJ2-1,TRBV20-1,TRBD2,NA
CAVTGGANTEAFF,TGCGCCGTTACAGGGGGTGCGAACACTGAAGCTTTCTTT,TRBJ1-1,TRBV4-1,TRBD1,few
CASSSTGTGELFF,TGTGCCAGCAGCTCAACGGGAACCGGGGAGCTGTTTTTT,TRBJ2-2,TRBV7-9,NA,NA